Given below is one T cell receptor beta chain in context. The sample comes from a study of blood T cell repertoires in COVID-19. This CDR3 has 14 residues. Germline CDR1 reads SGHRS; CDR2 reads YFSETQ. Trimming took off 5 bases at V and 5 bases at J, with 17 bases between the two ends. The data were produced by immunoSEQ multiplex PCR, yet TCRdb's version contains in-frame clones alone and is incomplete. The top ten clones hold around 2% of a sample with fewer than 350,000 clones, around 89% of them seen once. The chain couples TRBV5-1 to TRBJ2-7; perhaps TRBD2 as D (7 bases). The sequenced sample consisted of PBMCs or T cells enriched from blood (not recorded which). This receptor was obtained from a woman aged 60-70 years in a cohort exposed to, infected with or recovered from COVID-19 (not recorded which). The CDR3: CASSRGGSPHEQYF. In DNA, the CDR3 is TGCGCCAGCAGTAGGGGGGGATCCCCTCACGAGCAGTACTTC.